This entry lists 3 T cell receptor beta chains sequenced from one sample in a study of identical twins. MiXCR, applied by TCRdb to the 5' RACE reads, yields one record per CDR3 protein. The sample shows some 460,000 distinct CDR3 sequences, 13% to 15% of them seen only once. These data were also filed under a second study, of yellow fever vaccine responses in identical twins.

Source material: CD4+ T cells sorted from blood. The receptors were gathered from a woman aged 18 to 35 in good health.

This clonotype came up a few times. J is TRBJ1-2 and V is TRBV6-2 or TRBV6-3; D ambiguous. Germline V lookup: CDR1 MNHEY, CDR2 SVGEGT. The CDR3 spans 13 residues. Trimming pared 5 bases from V and 8 bases from J, leaving 15 bases between. In DNA form, the CDR3 reads TGTGCCAGCAGTCAACACCCTCCTAGGGGCTACACCTTC. As protein: CASSQHPPRGYTF.

The chain uses TRBV7-9 and TRBJ1-2; maybe TRBD1 (5 bases). The V gene lost 1 base and the J gene lost 8 bases, with 11 bases spanning the gap. CDR1 and CDR2 from the germline V gene are SEHNR and FQNEAQ (reference sequence). This CDR3 has 13 amino acids. CDR3 region: CASSLGTGTGYTF. The CDR3 DNA is TGTGCCAGCAGCTTAGGGACCGGGACCGGCTACACCTTC.

In this sample, this clonotype turned up a few times. This chain links TRBV29-1 with TRBJ2-1; 8 positions match TRBD2. The length of the CDR3 is 16 residues. Germline V lookup: CDR1 SQVTM, CDR2 ANQGSEA. With 7 bases clipped from V and 3 bases from J, the junction kept 14 bases outside the gene matches. The CDR3 reads CSGGGLVPSDYNEQFF. DNA of the CDR3: TGCAGCGGGGGGGGACTAGTCCCAAGCGACTACAATGAGCAGTTCTTC.